This TCR beta chain was documented in a study of blood T cell repertoires in COVID-19. Turning to the study itself: The analysed material was cDNA or gDNA that came from T cells, B-cell-depleted T cells, or PBMCs.

Using immunoSEQ multiplex PCR, the repertoire was profiled, and TCRdb retains in-frame clones only, with some absent. The sample has 150,000 or so clones; less than 90% are singletons. The age range of participants was about 18 to 89 years, with residence in about two dozen US areas. For recovered donors of Cohort 3, there were two negative PCRs, clearance, or symptom resolution. The sequenced material came from PBMCs or T cells enriched from blood (not recorded which). The clonotype was recovered from a woman in her forties or fifties who had recovered from COVID-19.

CDR3 DNA: TGTGCCAGCTCGCATAGAGGCAATGAGCAGTTCTTC. As protein: CASSHRGNEQFF. This chain links TRBV25-1 with TRBJ2-1; D is uncertain. Trimming stripped 8 bases from V and 6 bases from J, with 11 bases between. Germline loops: CDR1 MGHDK, CDR2 SYGVNS. The length of the CDR3 is 12 residues.